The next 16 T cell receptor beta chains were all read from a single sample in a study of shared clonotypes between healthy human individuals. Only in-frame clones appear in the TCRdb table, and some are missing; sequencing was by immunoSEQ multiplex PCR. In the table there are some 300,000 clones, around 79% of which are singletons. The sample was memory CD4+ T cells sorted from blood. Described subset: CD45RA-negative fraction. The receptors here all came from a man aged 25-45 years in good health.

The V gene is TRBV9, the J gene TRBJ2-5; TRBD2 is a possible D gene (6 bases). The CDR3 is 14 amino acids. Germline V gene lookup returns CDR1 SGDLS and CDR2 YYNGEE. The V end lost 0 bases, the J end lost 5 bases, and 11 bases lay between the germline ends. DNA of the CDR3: TGTGCCAGCAGCGTAGGAACCAGCGGGGAGACCCAGTACTTC. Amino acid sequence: CASSVGTSGETQYF. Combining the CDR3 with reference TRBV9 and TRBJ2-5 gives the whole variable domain DSGVTQTPKHLITATGQRVTLRCSPRSGDLSVYWYQQSLDQGLQFLIQYYNGEERAKGNILERFSAQQFPDLHSELNLSSLELGDSALYFCASSVGTSGETQYFGPGTRLLVL.

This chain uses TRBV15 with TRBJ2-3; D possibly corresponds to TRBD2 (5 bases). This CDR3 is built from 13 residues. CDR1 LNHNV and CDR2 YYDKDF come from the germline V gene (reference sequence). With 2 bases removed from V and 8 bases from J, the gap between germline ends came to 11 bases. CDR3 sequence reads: CATSRSTRGTQYF. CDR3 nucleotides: TGTGCCACCAGCAGAAGTACTCGGGGTACGCAGTATTTT.

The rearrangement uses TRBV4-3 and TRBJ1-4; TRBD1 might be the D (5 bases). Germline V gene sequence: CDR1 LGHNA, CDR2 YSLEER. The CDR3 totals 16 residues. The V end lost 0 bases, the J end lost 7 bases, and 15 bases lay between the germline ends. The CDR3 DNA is TGCGCCAGCAGCCAAGATGGCGGGGGAGTAGGTGAAAAACTGTTTTTT. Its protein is CASSQDGGGVGEKLFF.

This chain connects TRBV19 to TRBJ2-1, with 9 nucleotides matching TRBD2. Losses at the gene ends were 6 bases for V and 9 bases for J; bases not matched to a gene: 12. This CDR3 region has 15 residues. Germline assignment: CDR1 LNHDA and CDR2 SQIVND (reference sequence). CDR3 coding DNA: TGTGCCAGTAGGGTAGCGGGAGCGCCGGGCGGTGAGCAGTTCTTC. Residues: CASRVAGAPGGEQFF.

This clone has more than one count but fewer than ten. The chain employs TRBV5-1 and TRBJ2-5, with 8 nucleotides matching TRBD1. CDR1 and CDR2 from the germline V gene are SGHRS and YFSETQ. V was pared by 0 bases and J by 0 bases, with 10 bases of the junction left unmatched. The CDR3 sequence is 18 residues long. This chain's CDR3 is CASSLGGNRGLNQETQYF. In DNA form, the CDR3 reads TGCGCCAGCAGCTTGGGGGGAAACAGGGGGTTGAACCAAGAGACCCAGTACTTC.

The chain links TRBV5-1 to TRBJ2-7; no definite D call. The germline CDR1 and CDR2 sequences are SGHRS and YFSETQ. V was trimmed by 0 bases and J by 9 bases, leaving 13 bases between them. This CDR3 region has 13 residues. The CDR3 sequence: CASSLAVVHGQYF. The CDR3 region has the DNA TGCGCCAGCAGCTTGGCAGTCGTGCACGGGCAGTACTTC.

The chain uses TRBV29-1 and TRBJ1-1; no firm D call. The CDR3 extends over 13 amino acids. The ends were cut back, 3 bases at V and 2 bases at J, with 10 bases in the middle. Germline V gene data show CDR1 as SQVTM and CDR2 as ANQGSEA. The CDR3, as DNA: TGCAGCGTTGAGTCCGGGATCAACACTGAAGCTTTCTTT. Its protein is CSVESGINTEAFF.

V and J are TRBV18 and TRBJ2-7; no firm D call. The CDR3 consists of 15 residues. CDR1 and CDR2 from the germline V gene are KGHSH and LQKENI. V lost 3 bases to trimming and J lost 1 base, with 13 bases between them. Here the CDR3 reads CASSPGEAHSYEQYF. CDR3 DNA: TGTGCCAGCTCACCCGGCGAGGCCCATTCCTACGAGCAGTACTTC.

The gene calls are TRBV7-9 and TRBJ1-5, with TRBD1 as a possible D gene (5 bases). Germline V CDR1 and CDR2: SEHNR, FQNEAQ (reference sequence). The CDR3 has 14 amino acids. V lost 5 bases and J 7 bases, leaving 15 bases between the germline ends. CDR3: CASSVDSSGQPQHF. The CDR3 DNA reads TGTGCCAGCAGCGTCGACAGTAGTGGCCAGCCCCAGCATTTT.

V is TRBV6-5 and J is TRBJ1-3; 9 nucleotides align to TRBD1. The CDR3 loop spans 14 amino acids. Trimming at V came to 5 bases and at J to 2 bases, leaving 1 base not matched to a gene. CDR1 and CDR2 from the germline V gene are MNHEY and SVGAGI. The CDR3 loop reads CASSRDRAGNTIYF. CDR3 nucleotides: TGTGCCAGCAGTCGGGACAGGGCTGGAAACACCATATATTTT.

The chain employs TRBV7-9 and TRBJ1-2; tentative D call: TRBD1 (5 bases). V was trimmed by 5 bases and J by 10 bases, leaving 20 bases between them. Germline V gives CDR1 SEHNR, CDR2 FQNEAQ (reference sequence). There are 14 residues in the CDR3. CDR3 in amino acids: CASSADSPSSLYTF. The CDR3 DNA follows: TGTGCCAGCAGCGCCGACAGCCCCAGTAGCCTCTACACCTTC.

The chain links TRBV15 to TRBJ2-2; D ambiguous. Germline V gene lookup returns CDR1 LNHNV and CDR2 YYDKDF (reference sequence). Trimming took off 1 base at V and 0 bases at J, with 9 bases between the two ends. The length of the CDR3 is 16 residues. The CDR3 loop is CATSRVGGSNTGELFF. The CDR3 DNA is TGTGCCACCAGCAGAGTGGGCGGTTCGAACACCGGGGAGCTGTTTTTT. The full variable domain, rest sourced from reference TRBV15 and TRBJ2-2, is DAMVIQNPRYQVTQFGKPVTLSCSQTLNHNVMYWYQQKSSQAPKLLFHYYDKDFNNEADTPDNFQSRRPNTSFCFLDIRSPGLGDTAMYLCATSRVGGSNTGELFFGEGSRLTVL.

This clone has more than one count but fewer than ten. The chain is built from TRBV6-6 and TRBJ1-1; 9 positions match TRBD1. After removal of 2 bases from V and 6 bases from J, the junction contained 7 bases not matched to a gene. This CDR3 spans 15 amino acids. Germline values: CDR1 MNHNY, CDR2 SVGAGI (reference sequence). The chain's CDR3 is CASSYPGTGRPEAFF. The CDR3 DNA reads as TGTGCCAGCAGTTACCCCGGGACAGGGCGGCCTGAAGCTTTCTTT.

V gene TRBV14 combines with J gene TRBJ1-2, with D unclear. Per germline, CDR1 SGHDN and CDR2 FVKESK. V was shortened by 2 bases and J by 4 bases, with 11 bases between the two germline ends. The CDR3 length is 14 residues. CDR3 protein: CASSQFSGLYGYTF. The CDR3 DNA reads TGTGCCAGCAGCCAATTCTCGGGCCTCTATGGCTACACCTTC.

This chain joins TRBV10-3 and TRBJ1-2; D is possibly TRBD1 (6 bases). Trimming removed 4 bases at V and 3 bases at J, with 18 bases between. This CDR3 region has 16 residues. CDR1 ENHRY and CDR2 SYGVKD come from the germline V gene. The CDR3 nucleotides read TGTGCCATCAGTGGAAAACAGGGCCCCGACTACTATGGCTACACCTTC. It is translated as CAISGKQGPDYYGYTF.

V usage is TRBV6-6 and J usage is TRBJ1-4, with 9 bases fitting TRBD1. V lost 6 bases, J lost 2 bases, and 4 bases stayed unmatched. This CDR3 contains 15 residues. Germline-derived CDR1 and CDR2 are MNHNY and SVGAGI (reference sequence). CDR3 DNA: TGTGCCAGCAGAACAGGGGGCGATACTAATGAAAAACTGTTTTTT. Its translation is CASRTGGDTNEKLFF.